These T cell receptor beta chains were read from a single sample in a study of blood T cell repertoires in COVID-19. TCRdb keeps only in-frame clones here, not all; method: immunoSEQ multiplex PCR. The data show 250,000 or so clones, about 85% seen once. Sequenced material: PBMCs or T cells enriched from blood (not recorded which). The origin of the receptors is a woman between 45 and 60 years old who had been exposed to COVID-19. The CDR3 runs from the conserved cysteine through the conserved F or W.

J gene	CDR3 length	V gene	CDR3 protein
TRBJ2-7	15	TRBV7-3	CASSLIPGGSYEQYF
TRBJ2-3	14	TRBV29-1	CSVYRGLSTDTQYF
TRBJ2-7	12	TRBV18	CASSPQPNEQYF
TRBJ1-6	16	TRBV7-6	CASSLDGAGRNSPLHF
TRBJ2-7	13	TRBV4-1	CAYIGTGAYEQYF
TRBJ2-6	16	TRBV6-1	CASSAAAYSGANVLTF
TRBJ2-3	15	TRBV5-6	CASSYYKLHTDTQYF
TRBJ1-2	15	TRBV30	CAWRVRDRLAHGYTF
TRBJ1-3	15	TRBV5-1	CASSLAAGSGNTIYF
TRBJ2-2	13	TRBV20-1	CSASRSFTGELFF
TRBJ2-7	15	TRBV4-3	CASSQVAGDSYEQYF
TRBJ2-3	16	TRBV7-9	CASSFGTALVTDTQYF
TRBJ2-2	14	TRBV10-1	CASSESGVDGELFF
TRBJ2-6	14	TRBV7-3	CASSLRSGANVLTF
TRBJ2-2	14	TRBV18	CASSGDRTTGELFF
TRBJ2-1	15	TRBV24-1	CATSGRASGAHEQFF
TRBJ1-1	17	TRBV9	CASSVGPWDRSDTEAFF
TRBJ1-5	14	TRBV6-1	CASSDGQEGQPQHF
TRBJ2-1	14	TRBV3-1/TRBV3-2	CASSPWDSNNEQFF
TRBJ2-7	15	TRBV13	CASSFGLAGAGEQYF
TRBJ1-5	13	TRBV2	CASKTEENQPQHF
TRBJ2-3	13	TRBV12-3/TRBV12-4	CASSPGLTDTQYF
TRBJ1-1	14	TRBV6-4	CASRETGRNTEAFF
TRBJ2-1	13	TRBV4-3	CASSQVTSSEQFF